Listed below are T cell receptor beta chains from one sample, sequenced in a study of shared clonotypes between healthy human individuals. The table came from immunoSEQ multiplex PCR; TCRdb's copy has only in-frame clones and leaves some out. Of over a million clones detected, 95% to 99% appear once; the ten largest clones hold roughly 0.45%. The sample taken for sequencing was naive CD4+ T cells sorted from blood. Receptors originate from a man under 40 in good health. Each CDR3 is given with its conserved first and last residue. D genes are given only for firm matches. Some rows mark clone size as missing; the rest say once, few, many or name a class of expanded clone.

>-|TRBV2|once|TRBJ2-6
CASSRGIGANVLTF
TGTGCCAGCAGTAGAGGTATCGGGGCCAACGTCCTGACTTTC
>-|TRBV5-1|-|TRBJ2-5
CASSPVRAGETQYF
TGCGCCAGCAGCCCGGTGAGGGCTGGGGAGACCCAGTACTTC
>-|TRBV12-5|-|TRBJ2-3
CASGVGGPGAADTQYF
TGTGCTAGTGGTGTCGGCGGGCCGGGAGCGGCAGATACGCAGTATTTT
>-|TRBV7-2|-|TRBJ2-1
CAGSARAYNEQFF
TGTGCCGGTTCGGCGAGAGCCTACAATGAGCAGTTCTTC
>-|TRBV18|-|TRBJ2-1
CASSPTTGDNEQFF
TGTGCCAGCTCACCCACGACTGGCGACAATGAGCAGTTCTTC
>TRBD2|TRBV29-1|-|TRBJ2-3
CSVDTSGVSTDTQYF
TGCAGCGTTGATACTAGCGGGGTCAGCACAGATACGCAGTATTTT
>-|TRBV6-5|-|TRBJ2-7
CASQQDRPYEQYF
TGTGCCAGCCAGCAAGATAGGCCCTACGAGCAGTACTTC
>-|TRBV6-6|-|TRBJ1-5
CASGRDQPQHF
TGTGCCAGCGGGAGGGATCAGCCCCAGCATTTT
>-|TRBV7-8|-|TRBJ2-7
CASSLVEAGEQYF
TGTGCCAGCAGCTTAGTGGAGGCGGGCGAGCAGTACTTC
>-|TRBV6-5|-|TRBJ2-2
CASRPGLGNTGELFF
TGTGCCAGCAGGCCGGGACTTGGGAACACCGGGGAGCTGTTTTTT
>-|TRBV19|-|TRBJ2-7
CASKRTAKGSYEQYF
TGTGCCAGTAAAAGAACTGCGAAGGGGTCCTACGAGCAGTACTTC
>TRBD1|TRBV5-1|-|TRBJ2-3
CASSLGRTGRRGTDTQYF
TGCGCCAGCAGCTTGGGACGGACAGGGAGAAGAGGCACAGATACGCAGTATTTT
>TRBD2|TRBV6-6|-|TRBJ2-1
CASTLLGLALSEQFF
TGTGCCAGCACTCTCTTGGGACTAGCTCTCTCTGAGCAGTTCTTC
>-|TRBV9|-|TRBJ2-7
CASSATGSKSYEQYF
TGTGCCAGCAGCGCAACCGGGTCCAAGTCCTACGAGCAGTACTTC
>-|TRBV18|-|TRBJ1-2
CASSPPRGALGAYGYTF
TGTGCCAGCTCACCGCCGAGAGGGGCTTTGGGGGCTTATGGCTACACCTTC
>-|TRBV18|-|TRBJ2-7
CASSTPSAGVKYF
TGTGCCAGCTCAACACCGAGCGCAGGCGTCAAGTACTTC
>-|TRBV10-2|-|TRBJ1-1
CASRRTGPNEAFF
TGCGCCAGCAGACGAACAGGGCCCAATGAAGCTTTCTTT
>TRBD2|TRBV6-4|-|TRBJ2-1
CASSDWSGTSPFEQFF
TGTGCCAGCAGTGACTGGTCCGGGACTAGCCCCTTTGAGCAGTTCTTC